The present entry profiles one T cell receptor (beta chain) with its context. There is no known antigen for this receptor. Base qualities were left out, and no much larger clone turns up one base away. The source of the sample is a study of T cell changes during pregnancy in multiple sclerosis (dated by TCRdb to the late 2010s). Concerning the study at large: The study looked at changes in the T cell repertoire across pregnancy in women with multiple sclerosis.

Receptor amplification or capture employed the immunoSEQ multiplex PCR assay. The clones in this table, taken by TCRdb from immuneACCESS, are in-frame only. Not every clone is retained; where verified, under half of the shortfall comes from an unresolved V gene, and the cause of the rest is unknown. Recorded for this sample are roughly 45,000 clones; just under 95% of them occurred a single time. Together, the top ten hold 5.9% of the sample. CDR3 length: 16 amino acids, cysteine to phenylalanine. Just CDR3 DNA is preserved here, 48 bases in frame from base 1. Looking up the germline V gene yields CDR1 MNHEY and CDR2 SVGAGI. The germline V end is reduced by 4 bases and the J end by 0 bases; junction bases left unmatched: 2.

Recombination joined TRBV6-5 with TRBJ2-3; 12 nucleotides in the junction match TRBD2. The receptor's source is a female donor with multiple sclerosis, enrolled in a pregnancy study. The source material was CD8+ T cells from peripheral blood mononuclear cells, sampled in the first trimester of pregnancy. The CDR3 protein is CASSLGLAGSTDTQYF. The DNA reads TGTGCCAGCAGTTTAGGACTAGCGGGGAGCACAGATACGCAGTATTTT.